This T cell receptor beta chain was retrieved from a study of blood T cell repertoires in COVID-19. Study details: Acute and convalescent COVID-19 specimens originated in the United States, Italy and Spain. The analysed material was cDNA or gDNA that came from T cells, B-cell-depleted T cells, or PBMCs.

This clone was seen just once. Authors' data handling: The authors estimated nucleated cell counts from reference gene primer amplification. Libraries were prepared by immunoSEQ multiplex PCR; TCRdb keeps only in-frame clonotypes and omits some of them. V, J and clone size are taken as reported in that table, and D and trimming were inferred from the DNA itself. Counted here are some 190,000 clones, roughly 84% occurring once; the ten biggest clones make up around 21%. CDR3 length: 16 amino acids. CDR1 SEHNR and CDR2 FQNEAQ come from the germline V gene (reference sequence). V was clipped by 5 bases and J by 1 base; unmatched bases: 6.

The chain is built from TRBV7-9 and TRBJ2-2, with 8 bases lining up with TRBD1. The TCR was taken from a human donor in a cohort sampled during active COVID-19. Sequencing was carried out using peripheral blood. CDR3 DNA sequence: TGTGCCAGCAGCCTCGCCGGGACAGGGAACACCGGGGAGCTGTTTTTT. Amino acids: CASSLAGTGNTGELFF.